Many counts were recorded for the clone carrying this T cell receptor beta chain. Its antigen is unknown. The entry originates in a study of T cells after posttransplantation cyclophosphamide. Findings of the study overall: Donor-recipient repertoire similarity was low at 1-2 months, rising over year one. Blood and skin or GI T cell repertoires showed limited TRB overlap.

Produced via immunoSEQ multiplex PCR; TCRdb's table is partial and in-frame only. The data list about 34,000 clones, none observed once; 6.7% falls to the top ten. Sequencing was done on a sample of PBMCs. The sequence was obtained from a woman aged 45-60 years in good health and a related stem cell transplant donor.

The CDR3 DNA sequence: TGTGCCAGCAGCTTAGTCCCAAGTAGCTCTGGAAACACCATATATTTT. Protein sequence: CASSLVPSSSGNTIYF. The chain joins TRBV7-2 to TRBJ1-3; no reliable D call. The germline V gene encodes CDR1 SGHTA and CDR2 FQGNSA. The CDR3 sequence is 16 residues long. V was cut by 1 base and J by 0 bases, with 10 bases left in between.